These T cell receptor beta chains were read from a single sample in a study of shared T cell receptors in the human thymus. Data came from immunoSEQ multiplex PCR; TCRdb stores just in-frame clones and leaves some out. The table records some 700,000 clones, 70% to 90% of them present only once. These data are also associated with another study on human thymus T cells.

The sequenced sample was thymocytes. These receptors came from a boy younger than two with a congenital heart defect. Both conserved end residues are part of each CDR3. D genes are given only for firm matches. The size entry is marked missing in some rows and otherwise reads once, few, many or a size class.

d_gene: TRBD1; j_gene: TRBJ2-3; v_gene: TRBV12-5; abundance: few; CDR3nt: TGTGCTAGTGGTGGCCCGGGACAGGGGGCAGATACGCAGTATTTT; CDR3aa: CASGGPGQGADTQYF
d_gene: -; j_gene: TRBJ2-3; v_gene: TRBV7-9; abundance: -; CDR3nt: TGTGCCAGCAGCGGAGGTGGAGATACGCAGTATTTT; CDR3aa: CASSGGGDTQYF
d_gene: TRBD2; j_gene: TRBJ2-1; v_gene: TRBV28; abundance: -; CDR3nt: TGTGCCAGCAGTCTCCGCCTTCAGCGGGAGGGCCCTTGCAATGAGCAGTTCTTC; CDR3aa: CASSLRLQREGPCNEQFF
d_gene: -; j_gene: TRBJ2-2; v_gene: TRBV12-5; abundance: -; CDR3nt: TGTGCTAGTGGTCTGGGACAGAACACCGGGGAGCTGTTTTTT; CDR3aa: CASGLGQNTGELFF
d_gene: -; j_gene: TRBJ2-7; v_gene: TRBV7-6; abundance: once; CDR3nt: TGTGCCAGCAGCTCAGGCCCACAGGACCAAGCCTCCGAGCAGTACTTC; CDR3aa: CASSSGPQDQASEQYF
d_gene: TRBD1; j_gene: TRBJ2-1; v_gene: TRBV5-1; abundance: -; CDR3nt: TGCGCCAGCAGGACAGGGGAAGACAATGAGCAGTTCTTC; CDR3aa: CASRTGEDNEQFF
d_gene: TRBD1; j_gene: TRBJ2-3; v_gene: TRBV25-1; abundance: -; CDR3nt: TGTGCCAGCACCAACAAGACGATGGACAGGGGGCTGGGAGATATGCAGTATTTT; CDR3aa: CASTNKTMDRGLGDMQYF
d_gene: TRBD2; j_gene: TRBJ2-7; v_gene: TRBV6-5; abundance: -; CDR3nt: TGTGCCAGCAAAAGACTAGCGGGAGGCCATAGTGAGCAGTACTTC; CDR3aa: CASKRLAGGHSEQYF
d_gene: -; j_gene: TRBJ1-5; v_gene: TRBV7-2; abundance: -; CDR3nt: TGTGCCAGCAGCTTAGCGGAGGGGCTACAGCCCCAGCATTTT; CDR3aa: CASSLAEGLQPQHF
d_gene: -; j_gene: TRBJ2-2; v_gene: TRBV7-2; abundance: -; CDR3nt: TGTGCCAGCAGCTTCCCTACAGGGTTGAACACCGGGGAGCTGTTTTTT; CDR3aa: CASSFPTGLNTGELFF
d_gene: -; j_gene: TRBJ2-1; v_gene: TRBV5-1; abundance: -; CDR3nt: TGCGCCAGCAGCCCATCCCAGGACGGAGGCCCGTTCTTC; CDR3aa: CASSPSQDGGPFF
d_gene: -; j_gene: TRBJ2-1; v_gene: TRBV27; abundance: -; CDR3nt: TGTGCCAGCAGTTTATCGTGCCCAGGGCCCTACAATGAGCAGTTCTTC; CDR3aa: CASSLSCPGPYNEQFF
d_gene: TRBD1; j_gene: TRBJ1-1; v_gene: TRBV11-3; abundance: once; CDR3nt: TGTGCCAGCAGCCCCAGGGACAGGCACTTTGGTAGTGAAGCTTTCTTT; CDR3aa: CASSPRDRHFGSEAFF
d_gene: -; j_gene: TRBJ1-3; v_gene: TRBV2; abundance: -; CDR3nt: TGTGCCAGCAGTGAAATTACAGGCCCGTCTGGAAACACCATATATTTT; CDR3aa: CASSEITGPSGNTIYF
d_gene: TRBD2; j_gene: TRBJ2-1; v_gene: TRBV4-3; abundance: -; CDR3nt: TGCGCCAGCAGCCTATATAGCGGGTGTGAGGCCTACAATGAGCAGTTCTTC; CDR3aa: CASSLYSGCEAYNEQFF
d_gene: -; j_gene: TRBJ2-7; v_gene: TRBV28; abundance: -; CDR3nt: TGTGCCAGCAGTTTACCAGCGCGAAGCTCCTACGAGCAGTACTTC; CDR3aa: CASSLPARSSYEQYF
d_gene: TRBD1; j_gene: TRBJ1-1; v_gene: TRBV27; abundance: -; CDR3nt: TGTGCCAGCAACCCTGGGGGGACAGCGAACACTGAAGCTTTCTTT; CDR3aa: CASNPGGTANTEAFF
d_gene: TRBD1; j_gene: TRBJ2-5; v_gene: TRBV7-6; abundance: -; CDR3nt: TGTGCCAGCAGCTTAAGCCTATATCTAGGACAGGGGAGTCGAGAGACCCAGTACTTC; CDR3aa: CASSLSLYLGQGSRETQYF
d_gene: TRBD1; j_gene: TRBJ1-1; v_gene: TRBV4-2; abundance: -; CDR3nt: TGTGCCAGCAGCCGCGACAGGGTGGCTTTCTTT; CDR3aa: CASSRDRVAFF
d_gene: -; j_gene: TRBJ1-1; v_gene: TRBV4-2; abundance: -; CDR3nt: TGTGCCAGCAGCCAAGCTTCCCCAGGGCCCCTTCGGGCTTTCTTT; CDR3aa: CASSQASPGPLRAFF
d_gene: -; j_gene: TRBJ1-4; v_gene: TRBV9; abundance: -; CDR3nt: TGTGCCAGCAGCAGAGGCCCCTCCGCTGCCAATGAAAAACTGTTTTTT; CDR3aa: CASSRGPSAANEKLFF